A single sample gave rise to the 17 T cell receptor beta chains below, sequenced in a study of T cell responses to AZD1222 COVID-19 vaccine. Using immunoSEQ multiplex PCR, the repertoire was profiled, and TCRdb retains in-frame clones only, with some absent. The sample gives about 150,000 clones, roughly 90% of which show up once; over 4% is in the top ten. The specimen comprised peripheral blood, sampled 28 days after the second AZD1222 dose. The source of these receptors is an adult who received the AZD1222 COVID-19 vaccine.

This clone was observed a single time. The CDR3 reads CASSLLGDTQYF. CDR3 coding DNA: TGTGCCAGCAGCTTATTGGGCGATACGCAGTATTTT. This chain joins TRBV7-9 and TRBJ2-3; D is ambiguous. V lost 2 bases and J 6 bases, leaving 6 bases between the germline ends. CDR3 length: 12 residues. Germline values: CDR1 SEHNR, CDR2 FQNEAQ (reference sequence).

CDR3 loop: CASCRGPDRETQYF. For the CDR3, the DNA is TGTGCCAGTTGCAGGGGGCCAGATAGAGAGACCCAGTACTTC. This chain connects TRBV9 to TRBJ2-5; 8 nucleotides agree with TRBD1. The germline V gene encodes CDR1 SGDLS and CDR2 YYNGEE. Losses at the gene ends were 8 bases for V and 4 bases for J; bases not matched to a gene: 10. The CDR3 runs 14 residues.

The J gene is TRBJ1-5, the V gene TRBV19; possibly TRBD1 for D (6 bases). V lost 6 bases and J lost 3, with 15 bases in between. Germline V CDR1 and CDR2: LNHDA, SQIVND (reference sequence). CDR3 length: 15 residues. CDR3 protein: CASRRTGNDNQPQHF. The CDR3 DNA reads as TGTGCCAGTAGACGTACAGGGAACGACAATCAGCCCCAGCATTTT. The full variable domain, completed using reference TRBV19 and TRBJ1-5, is DGGITQSPKYLFRKEGQNVTLSCEQNLNHDAMYWYRQDPGQGLRLIYYSQIVNDFQKGDIAEGYSVSREKKESFPLTVTSAQKNPTAFYLCASRRTGNDNQPQHFGDGTRLSIL.

The CDR3 DNA follows: TGTGCCAGTAGTGCGGGCCCCGGGGTTTCCTACGAGCAGTACTTC. Translated, it gives CASSAGPGVSYEQYF. J is TRBJ2-7 and V is TRBV19; D perhaps matches TRBD2 (5 bases). The CDR3 loop spans 15 amino acids. Germline V gives CDR1 LNHDA, CDR2 SQIVND (reference sequence). The V end lost 5 bases, the J end lost 1 base, and 15 bases lay between the germline ends.

The rearrangement links TRBV6-2 or TRBV6-3 to TRBJ2-2; a possible D gene is TRBD1 (6 bases). The V and J ends lost 1 base and 7 bases respectively, with 16 bases between them. Germline loops: CDR1 MNHEY, CDR2 SVGEGT. The CDR3 consists of 16 residues. In DNA, the CDR3 is TGTGCCAGCAGTTACTACACAGGGCTTAATGGCGGGGAGCTGTTTTTT. The encoded protein is CASSYYTGLNGGELFF.

The chain employs TRBV7-8 and TRBJ2-5; the D gene is possibly TRBD2 (5 bases). V dropped 3 bases and J dropped 1 base, with 12 bases sitting between them. This CDR3 has 15 amino acids. Germline V lookup: CDR1 SGHVS, CDR2 FQNEAQ. The CDR3 spells CASSFPLGVQETQYF. CDR3 bases: TGTGCCAGCAGCTTCCCTCTCGGGGTCCAAGAGACCCAGTACTTC. Drawing the rest from reference TRBV7-8 and TRBJ2-5, the complete variable domain is GAGVSQSPRYKVAKRGQDVALRCDPISGHVSLFWYQQALGQGPEFLTYFQNEAQLDKSGLPSDRFFAERPEGSVSTLKIQRTQQEDSAVYLCASSFPLGVQETQYFGPGTRLLVL.

The chain carries TRBV11-1 and TRBJ1-2; D not resolved. This CDR3 spans 14 amino acids. The germline V gene has CDR1 SGHAT and CDR2 FQDESV (reference sequence). The V gene lost 5 bases and the J gene lost 3 bases, with 13 bases spanning the gap. In DNA form, the CDR3 reads TGTGCCAGCAGCGCGCCAGGTGGCGACTATGGCTACACCTTC. This translates into CASSAPGGDYGYTF.

The chain carries TRBV27 and TRBJ1-2, with unresolved D. The CDR3 is 15 residues long. Germline V gives CDR1 MNHEY, CDR2 SMNVEV (reference sequence). Trimming took 2 bases from V and 1 from J, leaving 11 bases between them. CDR3: CASSLGPAGNYGYTF. The CDR3, as DNA: TGTGCCAGCAGTTTAGGACCGGCGGGTAACTATGGCTACACCTTC.

The chain combines TRBV18 with TRBJ2-4; D is unclear. The V end lost 3 bases, the J end lost 6 bases, and 12 bases lay between the germline ends. Germline V gene data show CDR1 as KGHSH and CDR2 as LQKENI. This CDR3 is built from 14 residues. CDR3 bases: TGTGCCAGCTCACCTCCTCCGGGTTCAAACATTCAGTACTTC. It is translated as CASSPPPGSNIQYF. The full variable domain, completed using reference TRBV18 and TRBJ2-4, is NAGVMQNPRHLVRRRGQEARLRCSPMKGHSHVYWYRQLPEEGLKFMVYLQKENIIDESGMPKERFSAEFPKEGPSILRIQQVVRGDSAAYFCASSPPPGSNIQYFGAGTRLSVL.

The chain employs TRBV11-3 and TRBJ2-1; the D gene is possibly TRBD1 (5 bases). The CDR3 runs to 12 residues. Germline V gene lookup returns CDR1 SGHNT and CDR2 YENEEA. Deletions cut 5 bases from V and 6 bases from J, with 8 bases between. The CDR3 loop is CASSQDSNEQFF. The CDR3, as DNA: TGTGCCAGCAGCCAAGACAGCAATGAGCAGTTCTTC.

As for this clone: The sample holds other DNA sequences that translate to the same CDR3. This chain links TRBV20-1 with TRBJ2-7, with D possibly TRBD2 on 6 matching bases. The length of the CDR3 is 11 residues. V was clipped by 5 bases and J by 4 bases, with 9 bases between them. CDR1 and CDR2 from the germline V gene are DFQATT and SNEGSKA (reference sequence). The CDR3 sequence: CSAGDSYEQYF. The DNA for the CDR3 is TGCAGTGCTGGGGACTCTTACGAGCAGTACTTC.

CDR3 DNA sequence: TGTGCCAGCGCACGGACAGGGGGCTTCGAGCAGTACTTC. Protein: CASARTGGFEQYF. V gene TRBV27 combines with J gene TRBJ2-7, with 11 nucleotides matching TRBD1. The germline V gene encodes CDR1 MNHEY and CDR2 SMNVEV (reference sequence). Trimming took 8 bases from V and 6 from J; bases not matched to a gene: 6. The CDR3 runs 13 residues.

The chain joins TRBV7-9 to TRBJ2-1, with a possible D match to TRBD1 (5 bases). V lost 4 bases and J 0 bases, leaving 19 bases between the germline ends. The CDR3 totals 18 residues. Germline V lookup: CDR1 SEHNR, CDR2 FQNEAQ (reference sequence). CDR3 sequence reads: CASSSLGVPKSSYNEQFF. The CDR3, as DNA: TGTGCCAGCAGCTCGTTAGGGGTCCCAAAGAGCTCCTACAATGAGCAGTTCTTC.

This clone was detected once. V usage is TRBV6-2 or TRBV6-3 and J usage is TRBJ2-3; D is unresolved. CDR1 MNHEY and CDR2 SVGEGT come from the germline V gene. The CDR3 spans 11 residues. Trimming took off 5 bases at V and 10 bases at J, with 10 bases between the two ends. The CDR3 DNA reads as TGTGCCAGCAGTGGGTCCGTGGCGCAGTATTTT. Translated: CASSGSVAQYF.

The rearrangement joins TRBV7-3 to TRBJ2-5; 10 bases agree with TRBD2. V gave up 2 bases and J gave up 2 bases; unmatched junction bases: 2. This CDR3 spans 15 amino acids. Germline V CDR1 and CDR2: SGHTA, FQGTGA. CDR3 loop: CASSLGAGGQETQYF. The CDR3, as DNA: TGTGCCAGCAGCTTAGGAGCGGGGGGGCAAGAGACCCAGTACTTC.

The chain recombines TRBV4-2 with TRBJ2-1; D possibly corresponds to TRBD2 (5 bases). The CDR3 runs 16 residues. Trimming removed 4 bases at V and 0 bases at J, with 13 bases between. CDR1 and CDR2 from the germline V gene are LGHNA and YNFKEQ. CDR3 nucleotides: TGTGCCAGCAGCCGATACGAGCGGAGCTCCTACAATGAGCAGTTCTTC. Amino acids: CASSRYERSSYNEQFF.

This sequence joins TRBV5-1 and TRBJ2-1; TRBD1 agrees at 7 bases. This CDR3 has 16 residues. V shed 0 bases and J 8 bases; nucleotides not matched to a gene: 11. The germline V gene has CDR1 SGHRS and CDR2 YFSETQ. The CDR3 region is CASSLEGATGLDEQFF. The CDR3 bases are TGCGCCAGCAGCTTGGAGGGCGCGACAGGGCTCGATGAGCAGTTCTTC.